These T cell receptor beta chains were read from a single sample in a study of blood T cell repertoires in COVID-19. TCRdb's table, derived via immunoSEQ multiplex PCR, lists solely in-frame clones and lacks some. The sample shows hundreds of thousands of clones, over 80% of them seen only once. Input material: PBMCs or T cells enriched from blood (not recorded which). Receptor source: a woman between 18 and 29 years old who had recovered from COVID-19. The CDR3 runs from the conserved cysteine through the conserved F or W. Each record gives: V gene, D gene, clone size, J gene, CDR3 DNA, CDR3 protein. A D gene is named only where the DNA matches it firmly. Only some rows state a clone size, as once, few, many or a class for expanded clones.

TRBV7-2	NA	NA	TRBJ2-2	TGTGCCAGCAACGACCGGGGGAACACCGGGGAGCTGTTTTTT	CASNDRGNTGELFF
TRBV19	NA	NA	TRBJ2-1	TGTGCCAGTAGTACCCGCGAGACAGGTCCAACCTACAATGAGCAGTTCTTC	CASSTRETGPTYNEQFF
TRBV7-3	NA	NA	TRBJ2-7	TGTGCCAGCAGCTTAACGGGCCAGGGGTCCTCTTACGAGCAGTACTTC	CASSLTGQGSSYEQYF
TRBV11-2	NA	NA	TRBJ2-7	TGTGCCAGCAGCTTATACGGGGGAGCCTACGAGCAGTACTTC	CASSLYGGAYEQYF
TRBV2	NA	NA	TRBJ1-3	TGTGCCAGCAGCTACAGGGTAGCTGGAAACACCATATATTTT	CASSYRVAGNTIYF
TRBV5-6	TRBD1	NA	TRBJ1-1	TGTGCCAGCAGCTTGGTGACAGGGCCTCACACTGAAGCTTTCTTT	CASSLVTGPHTEAFF
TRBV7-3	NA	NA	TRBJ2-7	TGTGCCAGCAGCCGTGGCTGGCGGGTCTGCTCCTCCTACGAGCAGTACTTC	CASSRGWRVCSSYEQYF
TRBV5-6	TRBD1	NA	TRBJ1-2	TGTGCCAGCAGCTTGGGGGCGCAGGGGGATTGGAACTATGGCTACACCTTC	CASSLGAQGDWNYGYTF
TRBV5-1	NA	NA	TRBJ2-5	TGCGCCAGCAGCTGGGCTTCTGAGACCCAGTACTTC	CASSWASETQYF
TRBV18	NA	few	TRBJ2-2	TGTGCCAGCTCACCTAATACCGGGGAGCTGTTTTTT	CASSPNTGELFF
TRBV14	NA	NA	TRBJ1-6	TGTGCCAGCAGCCAAGTCGAACCGGGGTATAATTCACCCCTCCACTTT	CASSQVEPGYNSPLHF
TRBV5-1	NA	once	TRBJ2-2	TGCGCCAGCAGCTTACAGGGTCCGAACACCGGGGAGCTGTTTTTT	CASSLQGPNTGELFF
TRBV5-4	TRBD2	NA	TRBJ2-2	TGTGCCAGCAGCTTGTTCTCTAGCGGTCACACCGGGGAGCTGTTTTTT	CASSLFSSGHTGELFF
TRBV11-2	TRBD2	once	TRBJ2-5	TGTGCCAGCAGCCCCCAAGGGTTCAGCGGGGGACAAGAGACCCAGTACTTC	CASSPQGFSGGQETQYF
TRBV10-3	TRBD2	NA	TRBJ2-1	TGTGCCATCAGTGAGTCGAAGGCTAGCGGGGACAACAATGAGCAGTTCTTC	CAISESKASGDNNEQFF
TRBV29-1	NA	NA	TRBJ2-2	TGCAGCGTTGAGCAGAGGCGGAACACCGGGGAGCTGTTTTTT	CSVEQRRNTGELFF
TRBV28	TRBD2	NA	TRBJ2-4	TGTGCCAGCAGTTTATTCCTTCTTACGGGGGGCATTCAGTACTTC	CASSLFLLTGGIQYF
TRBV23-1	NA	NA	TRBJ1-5	TGCGCCAGCAATGCCCCCGGGAGCAGCAATCAGCCCCAGCATTTT	CASNAPGSSNQPQHF
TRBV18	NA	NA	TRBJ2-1	TGTGCCAGCTCACCACGGGGGGACAATGAGCAGTTCTTC	CASSPRGDNEQFF
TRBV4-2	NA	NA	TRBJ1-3	TGTGCCAGCAGCCCTGAAGGGGCAAGTGGAAACACCATATATTTT	CASSPEGASGNTIYF
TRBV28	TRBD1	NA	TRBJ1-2	TGTGCCAGCAGTTTCGGTTATTCCCAGGGGGACTATGGCTACACCTTC	CASSFGYSQGDYGYTF
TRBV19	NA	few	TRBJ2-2	TGTGCCAGTAGTACATCAGGTTACACCGGGGAGCTGTTTTTT	CASSTSGYTGELFF
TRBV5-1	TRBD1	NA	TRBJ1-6	TGCGCCAGCAGCCCAGACAGGGGAAATTCACCCCTCCACTTT	CASSPDRGNSPLHF
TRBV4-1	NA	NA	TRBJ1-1	TGCGCCAGCAGCCAAGACCCCACAGTGAACACTGAAGCTTTCTTT	CASSQDPTVNTEAFF
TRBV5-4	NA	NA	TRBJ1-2	TGTGCCAGCAGCTTGGTTAGTCCACAGGATGGCTACACCTTC	CASSLVSPQDGYTF
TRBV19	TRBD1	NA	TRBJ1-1	TGTGCCAGTAGTATGATAGCAGGGGGCACTGAAGCTTTCTTT	CASSMIAGGTEAFF
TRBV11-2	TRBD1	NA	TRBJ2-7	TGTGCCAGCAGCCCGCTCAGTAGACAGGGGTCCTACGAGCAGTACTTC	CASSPLSRQGSYEQYF
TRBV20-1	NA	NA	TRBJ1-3	TGCAGTGCTAGTCCTGGGGGGGCTCGAAACACCATATATTTT	CSASPGGARNTIYF
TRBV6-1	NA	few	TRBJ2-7	TGTGCCAGCAGTGAAAGGCGCGAGGGCGAGCAGTACTTC	CASSERREGEQYF
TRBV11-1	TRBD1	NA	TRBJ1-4	TGTGCCAGCAGGTTACAGGGGGCTGACGAAAAACTGTTTTTT	CASRLQGADEKLFF
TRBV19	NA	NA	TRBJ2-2	TGTGCCAGTAGTCAAAACACCGGGGAGCTGTTTTTT	CASSQNTGELFF
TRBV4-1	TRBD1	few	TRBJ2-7	TGCGCCAGCAGCCACGGAGACAGGGCCTACGAGCAGTACTTC	CASSHGDRAYEQYF
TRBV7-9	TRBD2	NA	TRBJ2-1	TGTGCCAGCAGCTTGACCGGGACTAGCGTCTACAATGAGCAGTTCTTC	CASSLTGTSVYNEQFF
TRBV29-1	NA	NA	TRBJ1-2	TGCAGCGTTGCATTTGCAGGTGGCGGCTACACCTTC	CSVAFAGGGYTF
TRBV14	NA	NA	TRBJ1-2	TGTGCCAGCAGCCAAGGCCCAGGGTATGGCTACACCTTC	CASSQGPGYGYTF
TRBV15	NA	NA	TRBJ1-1	TGTGCCACCAGCAGCCAAAGAGGAGCTTTCTTT	CATSSQRGAFF
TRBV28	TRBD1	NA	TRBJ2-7	TGTGCCAGCAGGCGGCCCGGAAAGGGGGCTGGCGAGCAGTACTTC	CASRRPGKGAGEQYF
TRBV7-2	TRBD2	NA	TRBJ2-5	TGTGCCAGCAGTTTCACACTAGCGGGGGCCCAAGAGACCCAGTACTTC	CASSFTLAGAQETQYF
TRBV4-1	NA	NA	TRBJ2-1	TGCGCCAGCAGCCAAGAGCCGGGGTACTCCTACAATGAGCAGTTCTTC	CASSQEPGYSYNEQFF
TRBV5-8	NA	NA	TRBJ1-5	TGTGCCAGCAGCTTGGGAGGAAACAATCAGCCCCAGCATTTT	CASSLGGNNQPQHF
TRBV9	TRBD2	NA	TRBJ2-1	TGTGCCAGCGGGACTAGCGAGCACAATGAGCAGTTCTTC	CASGTSEHNEQFF
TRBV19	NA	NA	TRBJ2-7	TGTGCCAGTAGTATGAAGGGGGACCAGGGCTACGAGCAGTACTTC	CASSMKGDQGYEQYF
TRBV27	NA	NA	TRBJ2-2	TGTGCCAGCAGTCCAATCGAGGTCGGGTCGGGCACCGGGGAGCTGTTTTTT	CASSPIEVGSGTGELFF
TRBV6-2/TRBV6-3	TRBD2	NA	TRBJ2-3	TGTGCCAGCAGTCAAGCGGGAGCAAGCACAGATACGCAGTATTTT	CASSQAGASTDTQYF
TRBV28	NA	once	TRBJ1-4	TGTGCCAGCAGTTTTTCCGGGATTGGGGAAAAACTGTTTTTT	CASSFSGIGEKLFF
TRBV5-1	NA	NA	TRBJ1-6	TGCGCCAGCAGCTTGGGACAGAAAAATTCACCCCTCCACTTT	CASSLGQKNSPLHF
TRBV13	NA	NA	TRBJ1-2	TGTGCCAGCAGCTTAGGTACAGGGTGGTATGGCTACACCTTC	CASSLGTGWYGYTF
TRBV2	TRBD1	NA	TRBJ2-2	TGTGCCAGCAGTATACAGGGGGCCGGGGAGCTGTTTTTT	CASSIQGAGELFF
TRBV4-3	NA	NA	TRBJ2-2	TGCGCCAGCAGCCCACTCGACTCACGAAACACCGGGGAGCTGTTTTTT	CASSPLDSRNTGELFF
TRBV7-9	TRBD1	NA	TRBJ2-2	TGTGCCAGCAGCTCAAGACAGGGGGTAGCCGGGGAGCTGTTTTTT	CASSSRQGVAGELFF
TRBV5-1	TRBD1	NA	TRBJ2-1	TGCGCCAGCAGCTTATCCCCGGGACAGCCCTACAATGAGCAGTTCTTC	CASSLSPGQPYNEQFF
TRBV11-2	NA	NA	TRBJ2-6	TGTGCCAGCAGCTTAAGTGCAGGGGCTGGGGCCAACGTCCTGACTTTC	CASSLSAGAGANVLTF
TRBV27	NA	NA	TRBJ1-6	TGTGCCACCGGTGGTTCACCCCTCCACTTT	CATGGSPLHF